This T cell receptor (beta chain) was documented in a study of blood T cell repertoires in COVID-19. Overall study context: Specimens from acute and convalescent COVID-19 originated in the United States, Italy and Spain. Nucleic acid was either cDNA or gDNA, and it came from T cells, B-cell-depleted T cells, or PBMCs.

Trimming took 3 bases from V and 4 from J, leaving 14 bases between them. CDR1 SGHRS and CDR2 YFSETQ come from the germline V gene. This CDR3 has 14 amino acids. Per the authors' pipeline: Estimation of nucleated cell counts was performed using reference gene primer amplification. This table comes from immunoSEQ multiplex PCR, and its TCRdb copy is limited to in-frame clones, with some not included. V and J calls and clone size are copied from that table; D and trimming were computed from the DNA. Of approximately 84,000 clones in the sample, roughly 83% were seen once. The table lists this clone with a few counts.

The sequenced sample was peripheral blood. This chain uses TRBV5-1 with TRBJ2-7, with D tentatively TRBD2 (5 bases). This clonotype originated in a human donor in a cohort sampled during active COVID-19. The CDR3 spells CASSSPDFPYEQYF. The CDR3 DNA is TGCGCCAGCAGCTCGCCGGACTTCCCATACGAGCAGTACTTC.